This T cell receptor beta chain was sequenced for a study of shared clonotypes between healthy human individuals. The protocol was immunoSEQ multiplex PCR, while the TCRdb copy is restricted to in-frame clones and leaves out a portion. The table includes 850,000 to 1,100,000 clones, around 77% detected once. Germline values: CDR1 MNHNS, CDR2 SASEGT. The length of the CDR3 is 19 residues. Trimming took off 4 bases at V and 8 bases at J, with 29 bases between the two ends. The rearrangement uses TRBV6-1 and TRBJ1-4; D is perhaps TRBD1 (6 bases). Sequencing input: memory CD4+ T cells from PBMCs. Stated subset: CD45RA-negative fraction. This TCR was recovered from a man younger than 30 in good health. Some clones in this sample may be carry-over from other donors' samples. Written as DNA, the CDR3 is TGTGCCAGCAGTGCACCTCCGACAGGCCAGTTGGGTCTAGAGGAAAAACTGTTTTTT. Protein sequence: CASSAPPTGQLGLEEKLFF.